Sequencing of this TCR beta chain was carried out in a study of identical twins. Template switching added a universal primer site, and cDNA bore unique molecular identifiers. One entry per CDR3 protein, called by TCRdb with MiXCR from the 5' RACE reads. Altogether about 920,000 distinct CDR3 sequences are present, roughly an eighth being singletons, with the ten largest covering around 1.5%. This clonotype has a handful of counts. The antigen is undetermined. Germline assignment: CDR1 SNHLY and CDR2 FYNNEI. This CDR3 contains 15 residues. V dropped 3 bases and J dropped 2 bases, with 12 bases sitting between them. All donors comprised healthy Caucasians. Study-wide points: A cross-sectional statistical analysis, not follow-up of the same donors, supported the conclusions.

The sample was also reused in another study, on yellow fever vaccine responses in identical twins.

The clonotype comes from a woman younger than 30 in good health. The chain has TRBV2 and TRBJ2-3; no reliable D call. Sequenced material: PBMCs. The CDR3 spells CASSDVGYYTDTQYF. The CDR3 nucleotides are TGTGCCAGCAGTGACGTTGGCTATTACACAGATACGCAGTATTTT. The full variable domain, completed using reference TRBV2 and TRBJ2-3, is EPEVTQTPSHQVTQMGQEVILRCVPISNHLYFYWYRQILGQKVEFLVSFYNNEISEKSEIFDDQFSVERPDGSNFTLKIRSTKLEDSAMYFCASSDVGYYTDTQYFGPGTRLTVL.